The T cell receptor beta chain under discussion was sequenced for a study of T-cell memory formation after mild COVID-19. Study-level findings and limits: Whereas later expanders leaned CD4+, clones contracting day 15 to 85 showed a balanced CD4/CD8 makeup.

In its sample, this clonotype was seen a few times. The antigen remains undetermined. From 5'RACE with constant-segment primers came TCR alpha and TCR beta cDNA libraries that carried sample barcodes and UMIs. TCRdb redid the calling of the 5' RACE reads with MiXCR, one entry per CDR3 protein. Here the sample spans roughly 100,000 distinct CDR3 sequences, 12% being singletons. The ends lost 3 bases at V and 2 bases at J; junction bases unmatched: 2. CDR3 length equals 16 residues. CDR1 is LGHDT, CDR2 YNNKEL, per germline (reference sequence). This sequence was found in an adult woman who had mild COVID-19 (a few samples of this study predate the infection). Cell type and time point are not known. The chain uses TRBV3-1 and TRBJ2-1; TRBD2 agrees at 12 bases. Sequenced sample: PBMCs or a T cell subset sorted from them (not recorded which). CDR3 residues: CASSQGLAGTYNEQFF. CDR3 nucleotide sequence: TGTGCCAGCAGCCAGGGACTAGCGGGCACCTACAATGAGCAGTTCTTC.